A single sample gave rise to the 8 T cell receptor beta chains below, sequenced in a study of blood T cell repertoires in COVID-19. Sequenced by immunoSEQ multiplex PCR; TCRdb stores in-frame clones only, minus some. The sample carries 250,000 to 300,000 clones, roughly 79% recorded once. Source material: peripheral blood. These receptors were collected from a woman aged 55-69 years with active or convalescent COVID-19.

V and J are TRBV19 and TRBJ1-2; no firm D call. V was cut by 7 bases and J by 5 bases, with 11 bases left in between. The CDR3 has 12 amino acids. Germline values: CDR1 LNHDA, CDR2 SQIVND (reference sequence). The CDR3 spells CASTHRPYGYTF. CDR3 bases: TGTGCCAGTACTCACAGACCATATGGCTACACCTTC. Full variable domain (missing parts from reference TRBV19 and TRBJ1-2): DGGITQSPKYLFRKEGQNVTLSCEQNLNHDAMYWYRQDPGQGLRLIYYSQIVNDFQKGDIAEGYSVSREKKESFPLTVTSAQKNPTAFYLCASTHRPYGYTFGSGTRLTVV.

This clone was counted between two and nine times. V is TRBV27 and J is TRBJ2-2; perhaps TRBD1 as D (6 bases). With 6 bases removed from V and 3 bases from J, the gap between germline ends came to 17 bases. CDR1 and CDR2 (germline): MNHEY, SMNVEV (reference sequence). The CDR3 covers 16 residues. CDR3 protein: CASRYSAGADTGELFF. The CDR3 bases are TGTGCCAGCAGATACAGCGCAGGGGCGGACACCGGGGAGCTGTTTTTT.

There are a few counts of this clone. This CDR3 reads CASKEDRDHGYTF. The DNA of the CDR3 is TGTGCCAGCAAAGAGGACAGGGATCATGGCTACACCTTC. The chain carries TRBV2 and TRBJ1-2, with 8 positions matching TRBD1. The CDR3 totals 13 residues. V shed 7 bases and J 6 bases; nucleotides not matched to a gene: 7. Germline V gene sequence: CDR1 SNHLY, CDR2 FYNNEI.

This chain joins TRBV7-6 and TRBJ2-1, with 9 bases identical to TRBD1. CDR3 length equals 16 residues. The V segment lost 5 bases and the J segment 6 bases; nucleotides outside the gene matches: 11. From germline, CDR1 is SGHVS and CDR2 FNYEAQ. The DNA of the CDR3 is TGTGCCAGCAGCCCACGTCCGGGACAGGGAAGCAATGAGCAGTTCTTC. Its translation is CASSPRPGQGSNEQFF.

J is TRBJ2-5 and V is TRBV15, with D unclear. CDR3 length: 14 amino acids. The ends were cut back, 0 bases at V and 5 bases at J, with 10 bases in the middle. CDR1 is LNHNV and CDR2 is YYDKDF in the germline V gene (reference sequence). The DNA of the CDR3 is TGTGCCACCAGCAGAGAGGTAGCCCGGGAGACCCAGTACTTC. It specifies CATSREVARETQYF.

This clone was seen a single time. The rearrangement links TRBV19 to TRBJ2-5; TRBD1 matches 7 bases. Trimming cost V 1 base and J 4 bases; bases outside gene matches: 6. There are 15 residues in the CDR3. Germline V gives CDR1 LNHDA, CDR2 SQIVND (reference sequence). CDR3 DNA sequence: TGTGCCAGTAGTATAGGTCTACAGGGGCGAGAGACCCAGTACTTC. Residues: CASSIGLQGRETQYF. Looking up the rest from reference TRBV19 and TRBJ2-5 gives the full variable domain: DGGITQSPKYLFRKEGQNVTLSCEQNLNHDAMYWYRQDPGQGLRLIYYSQIVNDFQKGDIAEGYSVSREKKESFPLTVTSAQKNPTAFYLCASSIGLQGRETQYFGPGTRLLVL.

J is TRBJ2-1 and V is TRBV5-6, with D unclear. Germline-derived CDR1 and CDR2 are SGHDT and YYEEEE. The V gene lost 1 base and the J gene lost 9 bases, with 8 bases spanning the gap. This CDR3 has 12 amino acids. The CDR3 loop reads CASSLQVGEQFF. In DNA, the CDR3 is TGTGCCAGCAGCTTGCAAGTCGGTGAGCAGTTCTTC.

This clone was seen a few times. The V gene is TRBV14, the J gene TRBJ2-7; D remains unclear. Trimming stripped 5 bases from V and 4 bases from J, with 21 bases between. This CDR3 has 16 amino acids. The V gene's germline CDR1 is SGHDN and CDR2 FVKESK. The CDR3 region has the DNA TGTGCCAGCAGCGACCTGAGGTACCAGAAACCTTACGAGCAGTACTTC. The encoded protein is CASSDLRYQKPYEQYF.